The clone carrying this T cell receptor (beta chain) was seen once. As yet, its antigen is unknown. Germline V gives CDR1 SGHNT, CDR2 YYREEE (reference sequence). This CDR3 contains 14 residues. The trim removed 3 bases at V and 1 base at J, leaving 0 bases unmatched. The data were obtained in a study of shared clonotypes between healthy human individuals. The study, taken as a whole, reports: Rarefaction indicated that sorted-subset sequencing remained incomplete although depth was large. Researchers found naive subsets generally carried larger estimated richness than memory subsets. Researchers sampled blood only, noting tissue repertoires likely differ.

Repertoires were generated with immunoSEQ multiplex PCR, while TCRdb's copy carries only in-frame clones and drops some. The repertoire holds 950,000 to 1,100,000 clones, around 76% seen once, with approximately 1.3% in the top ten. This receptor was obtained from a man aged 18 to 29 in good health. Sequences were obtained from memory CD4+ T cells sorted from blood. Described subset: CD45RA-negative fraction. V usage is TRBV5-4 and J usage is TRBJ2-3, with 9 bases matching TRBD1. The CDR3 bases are TGTGCCAGCAGCTGGACAGGGGGCACAGATACGCAGTATTTT. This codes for CASSWTGGTDTQYF.